Detailed here is one TCR beta chain. Its antigen remains unidentified. Just one base apart from a much larger clone, this may be a read error. The data belong to a study of blood T cells in healthy people across ages. Study findings and constraints: Calculation of diversity from one million T cells yielded estimates considered to be underestimates.

This CDR3 has 12 residues. CDR1 and CDR2 (germline): SQVTM, ANQGSEA. The use of a sample-barcoded 5' primer and a J-beta primer mix characterized a second PCR of about 6 to 11 cycles. TCRdb used MiXCR to reprocess the 5' RACE reads, holding one entry per CDR3 protein. The sample shows some 1.8 million distinct CDR3 sequences, more than 35% of them seen only once. The sample comprised blood. The clonotype comes from a human donor in good health. The gene calls are TRBV29-1 and TRBJ2-5; D gene uncertain. This CDR3 is CSVGLQQETRYF. The CDR3 DNA follows: TGCAGCGTTGGGCTACAGCAAGAGACCCGGTACTTC.